These T cell receptor beta chains were read from a single sample in a study of blood T cell repertoires in COVID-19. Produced via immunoSEQ multiplex PCR; TCRdb's table is partial and in-frame only. The repertoire holds around 100,000 clones, with 90% as singletons. Sequencing was done on a sample of peripheral blood. These receptors came from a man in his fifties or sixties with acute or convalescent COVID-19. The conserved cysteine and the conserved F or W are not part of the CDR3 here. The D gene is left open where the match is weak.

J: TRBJ2-5
D: -
V: TRBV11-2
CDR3: ASSPGLSVVETQY

J: TRBJ1-2
D: TRBD1
V: TRBV7-9
CDR3: ASSSTRDSNYGYT

J: TRBJ2-3
D: TRBD1
V: TRBV12-5
CDR3: ASVQTGRSDTQY

J: TRBJ1-1
D: TRBD1
V: TRBV5-6
CDR3: ASRRTGRNTEAF

J: TRBJ2-3
D: TRBD2
V: TRBV6-5
CDR3: ASSLVLAGTDTQY

J: TRBJ2-7
D: TRBD2
V: TRBV7-6
CDR3: ASSSSPGLAGDEQY

J: TRBJ1-2
D: TRBD1
V: TRBV18
CDR3: ASSPDTGGYYGYT

J: TRBJ1-2
D: -
V: TRBV5-1
CDR3: ASSLDTYGYT

J: TRBJ1-2
D: -
V: TRBV11-3
CDR3: ASSLDRGGYT

J: TRBJ2-1
D: -
V: TRBV29-1
CDR3: SVGGRESSYNEQF